A single sample gave rise to the 29 T cell receptor beta chains below, sequenced in a study of T cell responses to AZD1222 COVID-19 vaccine. Measured with immunoSEQ multiplex PCR; TCRdb has only the in-frame clones, and not every one. The sample gives 150,000 to 200,000 clones, about 93% of which show up once; 1.9% is in the top ten. Sequences were derived from peripheral blood, sampled 28 days after the second AZD1222 dose. The receptors were gathered from an adult who received the AZD1222 COVID-19 vaccine.

The V call is TRBV7-3, the J call TRBJ2-2; D not certain. Trimming took off 4 bases at V and 5 bases at J, with 8 bases between the two ends. Per germline, CDR1 SGHTA and CDR2 FQGTGA. CDR3 size: 13 residues. The CDR3 spells CASSSGSTGELFF. The CDR3 region has the DNA TGTGCCAGCAGCTCTGGGTCAACCGGGGAGCTGTTTTTT.

The J gene is TRBJ1-1, the V gene TRBV5-4, with 7 bases that match TRBD1. CDR1 is SGHNT, CDR2 YYREEE, per germline (reference sequence). This CDR3 comprises 16 residues. V lost 3 bases, J lost 1 base, and 9 bases stayed unmatched. The CDR3 here is CASSSGGGSWNTEAFF. The CDR3 DNA follows: TGTGCCAGCAGCTCAGGAGGGGGCTCGTGGAACACTGAAGCTTTCTTT.

V gene TRBV3-1 (or the pseudogene TRBV3-2) combines with J gene TRBJ2-7; 11 bases are a match to TRBD2. V lost 5 bases and J lost 3; bases outside the gene matches: 9. This CDR3 has 16 amino acids. Germline V lookup: CDR1 LGHDT, CDR2 YNNKEL (reference sequence). Here the CDR3 reads CASSDLAGGPIYEQYF. The CDR3 DNA follows: TGTGCCAGCAGCGACCTAGCGGGGGGCCCTATCTACGAGCAGTACTTC.

The chain uses TRBV7-9 and TRBJ2-1, with D unresolved. Germline CDR1 reads SEHNR; CDR2 reads FQNEAQ (reference sequence). The ends were cut back, 5 bases at V and 6 bases at J, with 17 bases in the middle. The CDR3 length is 15 residues. CDR3 DNA: TGTGCCAGCAGCCCCCCTCAGCAACGAGGCAATGAGCAGTTCTTC. Residues: CASSPPQQRGNEQFF.

The V gene is TRBV2, the J gene TRBJ1-3; 7 bases match TRBD1. The junction had 4 bases not matched to a gene; V was cut back by 9 bases and J by 2 bases. Looked up from germline, CDR1 is SNHLY and CDR2 is FYNNEI. The CDR3 is 13 amino acids. The CDR3 DNA follows: TGTGCCAGGGGACAGCCACCTGGAAACACCATATATTTT. It encodes CARGQPPGNTIYF.

This chain links TRBV7-2 with TRBJ1-5; D not certain. CDR3 length equals 15 residues. V lost 1 base and J 3 bases, leaving 10 bases between the germline ends. In germline, CDR1 is SGHTA, CDR2 FQGNSA. For the CDR3, the DNA is TGTGCCAGCAGCTTAGAGGGAGGGTTCAATCAGCCCCAGCATTTT. Protein: CASSLEGGFNQPQHF.

The J gene is TRBJ2-6, the V gene TRBV2; D gene ambiguous. Per germline, CDR1 SNHLY and CDR2 FYNNEI. This CDR3 is built from 15 residues. V was pared by 2 bases and J by 0 bases, with 5 bases between. For the CDR3, the DNA is TGTGCCAGCAGTGAATGGGACTCTGGGGCCAACGTCCTGACTTTC. Protein sequence: CASSEWDSGANVLTF.

The CDR3 DNA reads TGTGCCAGCAGCCGGAGCGGGGGTTTGAGCGAGCAGTACTTC. Its translation: CASSRSGGLSEQYF. The chain uses TRBV6-6 and TRBJ2-7, with 8 bases that match TRBD2. Germline loops: CDR1 MNHNY, CDR2 SVGAGI (reference sequence). This CDR3 contains 14 residues. J gave up 6 bases and V 6 bases, and 10 bases lay outside the gene matches.

The CDR3 protein is CASSPGLAGDSGANVLTF. CDR3 sequence (DNA): TGCGCCAGCAGCCCGGGACTAGCGGGGGACTCTGGGGCCAACGTCCTGACTTTC. The rearrangement uses TRBV4-1 and TRBJ2-6, with 14 bases matching TRBD2. CDR1 is MGHRA and CDR2 is YSYEKL in the germline V gene. This CDR3 has 18 residues. The J segment lost 0 bases and the V segment lost 4 bases, leaving 2 bases of the junction unmatched.

The chain joins TRBV27 to TRBJ1-5, with D possibly being TRBD1 (6 bases). The germline V and J ends were trimmed by 6 bases and 0 bases, with 12 bases remaining between them. Germline V gene sequence: CDR1 MNHEY, CDR2 SMNVEV (reference sequence). This CDR3 region has 15 residues. CDR3 nucleotide sequence: TGTGCCAGCAGGACAAGGGGGAATAGCAATCAGCCCCAGCATTTT. Protein sequence: CASRTRGNSNQPQHF.

J is TRBJ2-5 and V is TRBV28, with a tentative D call TRBD1 (6 bases). The V end lost 3 bases, the J end lost 4 bases, and 15 bases lay between the germline ends. From germline, CDR1 is MDHEN and CDR2 SYDVKM. The CDR3 covers 15 residues. CDR3: CASSLGGRGRETQYF. The CDR3 bases are TGTGCCAGCAGTTTGGGCGGCAGGGGCAGAGAGACCCAGTACTTC.

Note on this clone: One end of the junction fails to match germline, which may point to a read error. The chain links TRBV6-5 to TRBJ2-2; D not certain. The CDR3 runs to 14 residues. Per the germline V gene, CDR1 is MNHEY and CDR2 is SVGAGI. CDR3 loop: CASSYAANTGELFF. The CDR3 nucleotides are TGTGCTAGCAGTTACGCCGCGAACACCGGGGAGCTGTTTTTT.

This clone was seen a single time. The V call is TRBV24-1, the J call TRBJ2-2; D is uncertain. V was cut by 3 bases and J by 2 bases, with 6 bases left in between. Germline V gene sequence: CDR1 KGHDR, CDR2 SFDVKD. The CDR3 loop spans 14 amino acids. CDR3 region: CATSDPANTGELFF. CDR3 nucleotide sequence: TGTGCCACCAGTGATCCCGCTAACACCGGGGAGCTGTTTTTT.

The chain combines TRBV7-9 with TRBJ1-2; D not resolved. CDR1 and CDR2 (germline): SEHNR, FQNEAQ (reference sequence). The CDR3 is 15 residues long. V was trimmed by 5 bases and J by 2 bases, leaving 15 bases between them. CDR3 in DNA: TGTGCCAGCAGCCAACGTGGGGAAGGGAACTATGGCTACACCTTC. Protein: CASSQRGEGNYGYTF. The variable domain in full, with the rest retrieved from reference TRBV7-9 and TRBJ1-2, is DTGVSQNPRHKITKRGQNVTFRCDPISEHNRLYWYRQTLGQGPEFLTYFQNEAQLEKSRLLSDRFSAERPKGSFSTLEIQRTEQGDSAMYLCASSQRGEGNYGYTFGSGTRLTVV.

The chain links TRBV6-2 or TRBV6-3 to TRBJ1-1; 7 bases are shared with TRBD1. Losses at the gene ends were 5 bases for V and 8 bases for J; bases not matched to a gene: 11. CDR1 and CDR2 (germline): MNHEY, SVGEGT. This CDR3 spans 14 amino acids. In DNA form, the CDR3 reads TGTGCCAGCAGTACCGAGACAGGGCTGGGGGAAGCTTTCTTT. This translates into CASSTETGLGEAFF.

The chain links TRBV5-1 to TRBJ1-2; 9 bases are shared with TRBD1. V shed 2 bases and J 2 bases; nucleotides not matched to a gene: 4. Germline V CDR1 and CDR2: SGHRS, YFSETQ. The CDR3 is 15 residues long. CDR3 in amino acids: CASSLPGTGNYGYTF. The CDR3 region has the DNA TGCGCCAGCAGCTTACCCGGGACAGGGAACTATGGCTACACCTTC.

V is TRBV7-9 and J is TRBJ1-4; D gene unclear. This CDR3 comprises 15 residues. Trimming left V 2 bases short and J 3 bases short, with 10 bases between. Germline CDR1 reads SEHNR; CDR2 reads FQNEAQ (reference sequence). The CDR3: CASSLPRVPNEKLFF. CDR3 sequence (DNA): TGTGCCAGCAGCTTACCCCGGGTTCCTAATGAAAAACTGTTTTTT.

This clone occurred a few times. The same CDR3 also results from other DNA sequences found in this sample. The chain has TRBV27 and TRBJ2-1; no firm D call. Germline loops: CDR1 MNHEY, CDR2 SMNVEV (reference sequence). This CDR3 comprises 11 residues. Trimming left V 3 bases short and J 10 bases short, with 7 bases between. CDR3 DNA sequence: TGTGCCAGCAGTTTTGGTCACGAGCAGTTCTTC. This codes for CASSFGHEQFF.

The CDR3 nucleotides are TGTGCCACCAGCAGAAACCACCTCCTGGGGGCAGGAGTCATGAACACTGAAGCTTTCTTT. Its translation: CATSRNHLLGAGVMNTEAFF. The J gene is TRBJ1-1, the V gene TRBV15; weak D call: TRBD1 (6 bases). This CDR3 is 20 amino acids long. Germline-derived CDR1 and CDR2 are LNHNV and YYDKDF (reference sequence). Trimming left V 2 bases short and J 0 bases short, with 25 bases between.

The chain uses TRBV27 and TRBJ2-3; TRBD2 matches 9 bases. This CDR3 is built from 16 residues. V lost 4 bases and J lost 3; bases outside the gene matches: 8. CDR1 is MNHEY and CDR2 is SMNVEV in the germline V gene (reference sequence). The CDR3 DNA reads as TGTGCCAGCAGTTCCCCCTCAAGCGGGGGGACAGATACGCAGTATTTT. The encoded protein is CASSSPSSGGTDTQYF.

This rearrangement joins TRBV19 to TRBJ2-7, with 7 positions matching TRBD2. Germline CDR1 is LNHDA and CDR2 is SQIVND (reference sequence). CDR3 size: 14 residues. Trimming removed 2 bases from V and 2 bases from J; junction bases left unmatched: 3. The CDR3: CASSISGMTYEQYF. CDR3 nucleotides: TGTGCCAGTAGTATAAGCGGGATGACCTACGAGCAGTACTTC.

V and J are TRBV25-1 and TRBJ2-7; 8 nucleotides agree with TRBD2. Germline V gene lookup returns CDR1 MGHDK and CDR2 SYGVNS. This CDR3 is built from 15 residues. With 5 bases clipped from V and 3 bases from J, the junction kept 9 bases outside the gene matches. CDR3 in DNA: TGTGCCAGCAGTTCTCTTGGGCTAGCGGGCTACGAGCAGTACTTC. It translates to CASSSLGLAGYEQYF.

This clone showed up just a few times. The rearrangement uses TRBV21-1 and TRBJ1-5. TRBV21-1 is listed as a pseudogene. This CDR3 contains 16 residues. This CDR3 is CASTKVVGVVNQPQHF. In nucleotides, the CDR3 is TGTGCCAGCACCAAGGTGGTCGGGGTCGTCAATCAGCCCCAGCATTTT.

The chain uses TRBV5-1 and TRBJ1-2; a weak D match, TRBD1 (5 bases). V was trimmed by 0 bases and J by 2 bases, leaving 5 bases between them. Germline V gene sequence: CDR1 SGHRS, CDR2 YFSETQ. CDR3 length: 13 amino acids. The CDR3 is CASSLDRNYGYTF. CDR3 sequence (DNA): TGCGCCAGCAGCTTGGACAGGAACTATGGCTACACCTTC.

This chain links TRBV5-4 with TRBJ2-7; 10 bases match TRBD2. CDR3 length: 15 residues. The V gene's germline CDR1 is SGHNT and CDR2 YYREEE (reference sequence). The junction had 12 bases not matched to a gene; V was cut back by 7 bases and J by 5 bases. The chain's CDR3 is CASALESGGAHEQYF. CDR3 coding DNA: TGTGCCAGCGCGCTCGAGAGCGGGGGGGCCCACGAGCAGTACTTC.

The chain recombines TRBV19 with TRBJ2-1; TRBD1 agrees at 9 bases. The germline V gene has CDR1 LNHDA and CDR2 SQIVND (reference sequence). This CDR3 has 15 amino acids. The V segment lost 4 bases and the J segment 3 bases; nucleotides outside the gene matches: 4. CDR3 sequence reads: CASSTGTGLYNEQFF. The CDR3 bases are TGTGCCAGTAGTACCGGGACAGGGCTCTACAATGAGCAGTTCTTC.

This rearrangement joins TRBV4-3 to TRBJ1-4; the D gene is possibly TRBD1 (5 bases). This CDR3 region has 16 residues. V was cut by 2 bases and J by 0 bases, with 10 bases left in between. Per the germline V gene, CDR1 is LGHNA and CDR2 is YSLEER. As DNA, the CDR3 is TGCGCCAGCAGCCAAACAGGAGGGACAACTAATGAAAAACTGTTTTTT. This gives the protein CASSQTGGTTNEKLFF.

The CDR3 DNA is TGCAGTGCTAGTGCACCCCAGGGCGCCGGGGAGCTGTTTTTT. Its translation: CSASAPQGAGELFF. The V gene is TRBV20-1, the J gene TRBJ2-2, with D possibly being TRBD1 (5 bases). V was clipped by 3 bases and J by 6 bases, with 14 bases between them. Germline V gene data show CDR1 as DFQATT and CDR2 as SNEGSKA (reference sequence). The CDR3 covers 14 residues.

The chain has TRBV3-1 (or the pseudogene TRBV3-2) and TRBJ2-3, with TRBD2 matching 7 bases. CDR3 size: 14 residues. The V segment lost 3 bases and the J segment 5 bases; nucleotides outside the gene matches: 5. In germline, CDR1 is LGHDT, CDR2 YNNKEL (reference sequence). The CDR3 sequence is CASSQGSGGDTQYF. The CDR3 region has the DNA TGTGCCAGCAGCCAGGGGTCGGGGGGAGATACGCAGTATTTT.